This T cell receptor (beta chain) was sequenced in a study of identical twins. MiXCR, run by TCRdb on the 5' RACE reads, gives a single entry per CDR3 protein. The table lists roughly 770,000 distinct CDR3 sequences, roughly 18% of them singletons. This clonotype has only a few counts. Its antigen is not known. Germline loops: CDR1 MNHEY, CDR2 SMNVEV (reference sequence). V lost 5 bases and J 7 bases, leaving 14 bases between the germline ends. This CDR3 region has 13 residues. General study results and limits: Out-of-frame beta sequences exhibited a weaker degree of excess twin sharing.

The sample was also reused in another study, on T cells expressing NK-cell markers. This second study says: Dominant NKG2C+ clonotypes were found to form about 1.0-7.5% of CD8+ T cells in roughly 6 donors.

The source material was PBMCs. The sequence was obtained from a woman under 30 in good health. The chain has TRBV27 and TRBJ1-1; no definite D call. CDR3: CASSPLGAIEAFF. CDR3 nucleotides: TGTGCCAGCAGTCCCCTAGGCGCAATTGAAGCTTTCTTT.